Here is one T cell receptor beta chain with its context. Indicated time point: patch test 3, about 24 weeks after DPC sensitization. Treatment of the sample: therapeutic diphenylcyclopropenone sensitization with weekly scalp DPC. The study drew its donors from alopecia patients who were 18 to 70 years old and suitable for DPC. This sample was taken from a study of human T cells and chemical hapten exposure. In the original analysis: Sample TCR totals centred on a median of about 92,000, ranging about 20,000 to 750,000. TCRdb reprocessed the RACE reads via MiXCR and lists one record per CDR3 protein. TCRdb, rather than the study authors, made the V and J calls. There are 82,000 or so distinct CDR3 sequences in the sample; 13% occur only once, and 5.7% lies in the top ten. The clonotype originates from a woman aged 45-59 years with alopecia areata. Some clones in this sample may be carry-over from other donors' samples. This sample comprised whole blood, obtained in connection with sensitization to the hapten diphenylcyclopropenone (DPC).

Written as DNA, the CDR3 is TGCAGTGCTAGAGGAGATACGCAGTATTTT. It translates to CSARGDTQYF. The gene calls are TRBV20-1 and TRBJ2-3; D is unclear. V dropped 1 base and J dropped 5 bases, with 1 base sitting between them. The CDR3 sequence is 10 residues long. Germline V gives CDR1 DFQATT, CDR2 SNEGSKA (reference sequence).